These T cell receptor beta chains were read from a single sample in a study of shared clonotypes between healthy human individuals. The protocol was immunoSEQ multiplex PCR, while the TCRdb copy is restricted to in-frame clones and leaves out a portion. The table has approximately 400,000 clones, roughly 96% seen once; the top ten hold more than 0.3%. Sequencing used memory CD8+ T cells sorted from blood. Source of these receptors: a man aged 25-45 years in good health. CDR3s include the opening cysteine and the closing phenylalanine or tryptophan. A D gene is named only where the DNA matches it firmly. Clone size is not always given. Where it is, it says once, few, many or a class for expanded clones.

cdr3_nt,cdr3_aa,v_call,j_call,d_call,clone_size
TGTGCCAGCAGCTCCGGGACTAGCGGGAGGGCCCCCTACGAGCAGTACTTC,CASSSGTSGRAPYEQYF,TRBV5-4,TRBJ2-7,TRBD2,.
TGTGCCAGCAGCTTGATTGGACAGGGGATCTCTGGAAACACCATATATTTT,CASSLIGQGISGNTIYF,TRBV7-9,TRBJ1-3,TRBD1,.
TGCGCCAGCAGCTTCTGGACCCCGCCCCACGAGCAGTACTTC,CASSFWTPPHEQYF,TRBV5-1,TRBJ2-7,.,.
TGTGCCACCAGCCGGGGACTAGATGTCGGCAATGAGCAGTTCTTC,CATSRGLDVGNEQFF,TRBV15,TRBJ2-1,TRBD2,once
TGCGCCAGCAGCTTGGAAGGTTTTTCCACCACCTACAATGAGCAGTTCTTC,CASSLEGFSTTYNEQFF,TRBV5-1,TRBJ2-1,.,.
TGCGCCAGCAGCATGGAGGGGATAGCGGGAGGACGAGATACGCAGTATTTT,CASSMEGIAGGRDTQYF,TRBV5-1,TRBJ2-3,TRBD2,.
TGTGCCAGCAGTTGGGTCAGGGTGGGGCAAGAGACCCAGTACTTC,CASSWVRVGQETQYF,TRBV28,TRBJ2-5,.,.
TGTGCCAGCAGCACCGGGACTGACTTCCCAGATACGCAGTATTTT,CASSTGTDFPDTQYF,TRBV9,TRBJ2-3,.,.
TGTGCCAGCAGCGTAGCTTCAGGACCCATTTACGAGCAGTACTTC,CASSVASGPIYEQYF,TRBV9,TRBJ2-7,.,.
TGTGCCAGCAGTTACCCCCGGCAGGACAATCAGCCCCAGCATTTT,CASSYPRQDNQPQHF,TRBV6-6,TRBJ1-5,.,.
TGTGCCAGCAGCCTCGGGACAGGGGCTCCTCTCTACGAGCAGTACTTC,CASSLGTGAPLYEQYF,TRBV7-9,TRBJ2-7,TRBD1,once